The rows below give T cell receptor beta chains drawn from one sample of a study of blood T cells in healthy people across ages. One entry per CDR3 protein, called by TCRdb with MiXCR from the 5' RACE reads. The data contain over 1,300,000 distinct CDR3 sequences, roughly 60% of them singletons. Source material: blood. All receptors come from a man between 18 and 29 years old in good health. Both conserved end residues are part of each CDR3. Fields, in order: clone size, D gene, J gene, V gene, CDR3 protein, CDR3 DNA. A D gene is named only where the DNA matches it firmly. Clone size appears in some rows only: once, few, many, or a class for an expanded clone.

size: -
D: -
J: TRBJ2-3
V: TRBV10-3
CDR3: CAISESEGAQYF
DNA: TGTGCCATCAGTGAGTCGGAAGGTGCGCAGTATTTT

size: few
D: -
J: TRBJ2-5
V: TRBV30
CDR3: CAWSKGAPGETQYF
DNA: TGTGCCTGGAGTAAAGGGGCCCCCGGGGAGACCCAGTACTTC

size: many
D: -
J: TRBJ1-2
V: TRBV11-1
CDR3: CASSAGPTYGYTF
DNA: TGTGCCAGCAGCGCGGGACCGACCTATGGCTACACCTTC

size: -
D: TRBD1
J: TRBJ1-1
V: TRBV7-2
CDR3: CASSLNPTGVGEAFF
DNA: TGTGCCAGCAGCTTGAACCCAACAGGGGTGGGGGAAGCTTTCTTT

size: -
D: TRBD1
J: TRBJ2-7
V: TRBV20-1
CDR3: CSARGGQGTYEQYF
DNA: TGCAGTGCTAGAGGGGGACAGGGTACCTACGAGCAGTACTTC

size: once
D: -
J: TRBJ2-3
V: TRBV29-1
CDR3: CSVKGKIQDTQYF
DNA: TGCAGTGTTAAGGGGAAAATCCAAGATACGCAGTATTTT

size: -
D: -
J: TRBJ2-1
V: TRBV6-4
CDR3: CASSEEVGNEQFF
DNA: TGTGCCAGCAGTGAGGAAGTGGGGAATGAGCAGTTCTTC

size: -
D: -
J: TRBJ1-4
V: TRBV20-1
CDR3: CSARPPKREKLFF
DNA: TGCAGTGCTAGACCCCCAAAAAGGGAAAAACTGTTTTTT

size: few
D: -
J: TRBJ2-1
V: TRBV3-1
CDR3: CASSQVFGGDEQFF
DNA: TGTGCCAGCAGCCAAGTATTTGGTGGGGATGAGCAGTTCTTC

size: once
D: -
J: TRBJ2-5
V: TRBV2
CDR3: CASSPEAPSGETQYF
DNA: TGTGCCAGCAGTCCCGAGGCCCCGTCGGGAGAGACCCAGTACTTC

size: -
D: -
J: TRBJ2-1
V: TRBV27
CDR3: CASRGTPYEQFF
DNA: TGTGCCAGCAGAGGGACGCCCTATGAGCAGTTCTTC

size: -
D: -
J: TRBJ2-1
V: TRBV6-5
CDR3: CASSYSQGVGNEQFF
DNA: TGTGCCAGCAGTTACTCTCAGGGAGTGGGCAATGAGCAGTTCTTC

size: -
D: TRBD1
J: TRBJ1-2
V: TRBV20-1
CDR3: CRPGTANYGYTF
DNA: TGCAGGCCCGGGACAGCTAACTATGGCTACACCTTC

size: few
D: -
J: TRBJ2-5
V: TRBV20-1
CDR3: CSARVGEGALEETQYF
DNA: TGCAGTGCTCGGGTAGGGGAGGGGGCTTTGGAAGAGACCCAGTACTTC

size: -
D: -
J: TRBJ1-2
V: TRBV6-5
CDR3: CASSYQDSSYTF
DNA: TGTGCCAGCAGTTACCAGGACAGTAGCTACACCTTC

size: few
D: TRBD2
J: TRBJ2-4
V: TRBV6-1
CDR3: CACHSGVAKNIQYF
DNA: TGTGCCTGTCACAGCGGGGTAGCCAAAAACATTCAGTACTTC

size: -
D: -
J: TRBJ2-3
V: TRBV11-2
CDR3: CASGSGGTQYF
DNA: TGTGCCAGTGGGTCGGGTGGTACGCAGTATTTT

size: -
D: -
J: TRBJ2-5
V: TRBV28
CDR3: CASSLQSSWETQYF
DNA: TGTGCCAGCAGTCTTCAATCCTCTTGGGAGACCCAGTACTTC

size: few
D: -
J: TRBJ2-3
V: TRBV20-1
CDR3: CSARDWTSDTQYF
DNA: TGCAGTGCTAGAGATTGGACATCAGATACGCAGTATTTT

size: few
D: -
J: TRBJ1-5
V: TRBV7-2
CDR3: CASSLSWVDQPQHF
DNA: TGTGCCAGCAGCTTAAGCTGGGTTGATCAGCCCCAGCATTTT

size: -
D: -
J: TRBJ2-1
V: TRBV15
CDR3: CATGLGFPGNEQFF
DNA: TGTGCCACCGGATTGGGGTTCCCGGGGAATGAGCAGTTCTTC

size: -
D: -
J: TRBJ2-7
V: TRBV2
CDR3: CASDFSSSYEQYF
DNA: TGTGCCAGCGACTTTTCGAGCTCCTACGAGCAGTACTTC

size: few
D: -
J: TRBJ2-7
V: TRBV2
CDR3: CASSNTRLEQYF
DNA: TGTGCCAGCAGTAATACCAGACTCGAGCAGTACTTC

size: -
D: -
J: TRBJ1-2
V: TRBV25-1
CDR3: CASSPRRAGRGYTF
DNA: TGTGCCAGCAGTCCCCGTCGGGCAGGGCGAGGCTACACCTTC

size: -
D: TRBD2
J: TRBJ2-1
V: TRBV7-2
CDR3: CASSLEGGGGLAYEQFF
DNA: TGTGCCAGCAGCTTAGAAGGCGGCGGGGGGCTGGCGTACGAGCAGTTCTTC

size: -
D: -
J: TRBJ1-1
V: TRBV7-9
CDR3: CASSQHQGTSTEAFF
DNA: TGTGCCAGCAGCCAACACCAGGGGACGAGCACTGAAGCTTTCTTT

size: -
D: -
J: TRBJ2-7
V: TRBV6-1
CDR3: CASSEALDPAGEQYF
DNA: TGTGCCAGCAGTGAAGCGCTGGACCCCGCCGGAGAGCAGTACTTC

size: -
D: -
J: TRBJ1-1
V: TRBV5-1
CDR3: CASSSSKGSPNTEAFF
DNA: TGCGCCAGCAGCTCCTCGAAGGGGTCCCCGAACACTGAAGCTTTCTTT

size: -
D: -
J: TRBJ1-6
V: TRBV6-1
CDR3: CASSDAGVGVDPLHF
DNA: TGTGCCAGCAGTGACGCAGGGGTTGGGGTCGATCCCCTCCACTTT

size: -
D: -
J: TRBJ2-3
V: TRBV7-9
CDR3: CASSTDGDTQYF
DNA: TGTGCCAGCAGCACTGATGGAGATACGCAGTATTTT

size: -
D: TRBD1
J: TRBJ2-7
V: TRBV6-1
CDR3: CASKDRGPYEQYF
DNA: TGTGCCAGCAAAGACAGGGGGCCCTACGAGCAGTACTTC

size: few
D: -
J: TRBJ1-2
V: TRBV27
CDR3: CASGRRGSNYGYTF
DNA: TGTGCCAGCGGTAGGAGGGGCTCTAACTATGGCTACACCTTC

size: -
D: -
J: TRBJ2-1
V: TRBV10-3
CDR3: CAISDHYNEQFF
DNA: TGTGCCATCAGTGACCACTACAATGAGCAGTTCTTC

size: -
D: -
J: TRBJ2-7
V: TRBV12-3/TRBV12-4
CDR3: CASSFWRGRAEQYF
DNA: TGTGCCAGCAGTTTCTGGCGGGGTAGAGCCGAGCAGTACTTC

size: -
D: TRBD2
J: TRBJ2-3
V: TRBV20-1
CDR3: CSAITPRGGEGDTQYF
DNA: TGCAGTGCTATAACTCCCCGGGGGGGAGAGGGAGATACGCAGTATTTT

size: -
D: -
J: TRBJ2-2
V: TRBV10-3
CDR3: CAIMIGEPGELFF
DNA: TGTGCCATCATGATCGGAGAGCCCGGGGAGCTGTTTTTT

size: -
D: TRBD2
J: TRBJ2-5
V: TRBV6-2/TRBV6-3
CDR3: CASSYSFLAGGPVETQYF
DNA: TGTGCCAGCAGTTACTCGTTTCTAGCGGGGGGGCCGGTGGAGACCCAGTACTTC

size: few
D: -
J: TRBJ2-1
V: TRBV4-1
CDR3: CASSQVGERYNEQFF
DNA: TGCGCCAGCAGCCAAGTTGGGGAGCGGTACAATGAGCAGTTCTTC

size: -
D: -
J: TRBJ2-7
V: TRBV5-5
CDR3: CASSLTDLHFRDEQYF
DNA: TGTGCCAGCAGCTTGACCGACCTACACTTTAGGGACGAGCAGTACTTC